This T cell receptor (beta chain) stems from a study of PD-1 and CTLA-4 blockade in melanoma. Libraries were prepared by immunoSEQ multiplex PCR; TCRdb keeps only in-frame clonotypes and omits some of them. In the table there are around 31,000 clones, 88% of which are singletons. The germline V gene has CDR1 SGHRS and CDR2 YFSETQ. The CDR3 has 14 amino acids. V shed 4 bases and J 4 bases; nucleotides not matched to a gene: 3. This sequence was found in a human donor with melanoma. The source was CD8+ T cells from peripheral blood, collected from a patient given anti-PD-1 treatment. The chain joins TRBV5-1 to TRBJ1-1, with TRBD1 identical over 11 bases. CDR3 loop: CASSPGTGGTEAFF. Here the CDR3 DNA reads TGCGCCAGCAGCCCCGGGACAGGGGGCACTGAAGCTTTCTTT.